This T cell receptor (beta chain) stems from a study of T cell changes during pregnancy in multiple sclerosis. This CDR3 is 15 amino acids long. The germline gives CDR1 MNHNS, CDR2 SASEGT. Trimming removed 1 base from V and 4 bases from J, with 13 bases in between. Produced via immunoSEQ multiplex PCR; TCRdb's table is partial and in-frame only. Among some 22,000 clones, approximately 86% were seen once, and the ten largest hold under 1.1%. The material sequenced was CD4+ T cells from peripheral blood mononuclear cells, taken in the second trimester of pregnancy. The chain links TRBV6-1 to TRBJ1-1; D is perhaps TRBD1 (5 bases). This TCR came from a female donor in good health, enrolled as a control in a pregnancy study. The CDR3 loop is CASSEEAGMGTEAFF. The CDR3, as DNA: TGTGCCAGCAGTGAAGAGGCAGGGATGGGCACTGAAGCTTTCTTT.